This T cell receptor beta chain was recovered during a study of blood T cell repertoires in COVID-19 (TCRdb year 2020). Notes on the research overall: Samples from collaborators originated in the United States, Italy and Spain and spanned both the acute and convalescent phases of COVID-19. The repertoires were released in a freely available public database intended as a resource for research on the immune response to SARS-CoV-2. Samples were obtained from the ongoing ImmuneRACE study (first 160 participants) and from some 1,300 subjects provided by 6 global collaborators. The dataset comprised deeply sampled blood TCRbeta repertoires from subjects exposed to, actively infected with, or recovered from COVID-19. Where available, HLA class I and class II types were taken from metadata supplied by the sample provider and were not determined by assay-based typing. Nearly every sample came with metadata listing a de-identified subject ID, COVID-19 status, age in years and sex. The prospective study material was composed of cDNA or gDNA derived from T cells, B-cell-depleted T cells, or PBMCs. Study-wide findings and limitations: Clinical and demographic metadata were provided uncurated, with the amount varying by source and participant.

According to the germline V gene, CDR1 reads KGHSH and CDR2 reads LQKENI. From its cysteine to its phenylalanine, the CDR3 spans 16 amino acids. Kept here is only the CDR3 DNA, which spans 48 bases and is read in frame from base 1. Clipping removes 5 bases from V and 0 bases from J, with 6 as the unmatched junction base count. Details on this clone: The antigen this receptor binds is unknown. There are no base qualities to consult, and no much larger clone falls within one base.

In Seattle, one collaborating source enrolled patients while the infection was active and tracked those patients longitudinally over the course of disease. The collaborating institutions used their own protocols to collect whole blood in K2EDTA tubes. For TCRbeta analysis, collaborators shipped samples in one of three forms: frozen whole blood, isolated PBMCs, or DNA extracted from either of those sample types. TCRbeta CDR3 regions were amplified from genomic DNA using the immunoSEQ Assay, a bias-controlled multiplex PCR. The paper's data handling went like this. The number of nucleated cells in each sample was estimated from the amplification of reference gene primers within the assay. Sequence reads were collapsed and filtered to measure the absolute abundance of every unique TCRbeta CDR3 rearrangement. Productive Simpson clonality was computed per sample as the square root of Simpson's diversity index over productive rearrangements. In TCRdb, the immuneACCESS table is reduced to in-frame sequences with V and J assigned. These tables do not hold every clone; where another copy was compared, an unresolved V gene accounts for under half, and the others remain unexplained. V and J calls plus clone size are reproduced from that table; the DNA served to infer D and trimming. The sample profile shows tens of thousands of clones; roughly 70% of them were found once. 3.5% to 4% of the sample rests with the top ten.

This receptor was identified in a man between 70 and 80 years old with COVID-19, enrolled during active disease. The chain joins TRBV18 to TRBJ2-3; 9 central bases correspond to TRBD2. Sequenced input: peripheral blood. DNA sequence: TGTGCCAGCTCATCGATAGCGGGGGAAAGCACAGATACGCAGTATTTT. It is translated as CASSSIAGESTDTQYF.